This TCR beta chain appears in the sequencing data of a study of OX40 agonist ivuxolimab in advanced cancers. Looking at the study overall: Under the entry rules, prior anti-PD-1, anti-PD-L1 or anti-CTLA-4 therapy was allowed, and roughly 43% had some.

V gave up 0 bases and J gave up 5 bases; unmatched junction bases: 3. Germline CDR1 KGHSH, CDR2 LQKENI. The CDR3 is made up of 14 amino acids. Some clones are missing from TCRdb's copy, which holds only in-frame ones; the method was immunoSEQ multiplex PCR. This table has 45,000 to 60,000 clones, 65% to 85% appearing once. The receptor was derived from an adult with an advanced solid tumor such as melanoma, head and neck, liver or kidney cancer. Sequenced material: CD4+ or CD8+ T cells sorted from blood, taken in a trial of the OX40 agonist ivuxolimab. This rearrangement joins TRBV18 to TRBJ1-1; 7 nucleotides agree with TRBD1. CDR3 amino acids: CASSPPQGGTEAFF. CDR3 DNA sequence: TGTGCCAGCTCACCACCCCAGGGGGGGACTGAAGCTTTCTTT. Full variable domain (missing parts from reference TRBV18 and TRBJ1-1): NAGVMQNPRHLVRRRGQEARLRCSPMKGHSHVYWYRQLPEEGLKFMVYLQKENIIDESGMPKERFSAEFPKEGPSILRIQQVVRGDSAAYFCASSPPQGGTEAFFGQGTRLTVV.